This T cell receptor (beta chain) came from a study of shared clonotypes between healthy human individuals. Study-wide background: Each donor had three CD4 naive, three CD4 memory, two CD8 naive and one CD8 memory plate.

Here immunoSEQ multiplex PCR was the method, and the copy in TCRdb shows in-frame clones only, minus some. The sample records around 2.3 million clones, approximately 94% being singletons. The CDR3 contains 15 residues. V shed 4 bases, J shed 6 bases, and the junction held 3 bases outside the gene matches. Germline CDR1 reads SNHLY; CDR2 reads FYNNEI. The study enrolled healthy HIV-negative adults without recent acute infections or vaccinations as donors. This clone showed up just once. Sequenced material: naive CD4+ T cells sorted from blood. The subset here: CD45RA+ positively selected. The chain combines TRBV2 with TRBJ2-1, with 13 nucleotides matching TRBD2. This clonotype was obtained from a young man in good health. The CDR3 DNA reads as TGTGCCAGCAGTGTTTGGACTAGCGGGGGCAATGAGCAGTTCTTC. Translation: CASSVWTSGGNEQFF.